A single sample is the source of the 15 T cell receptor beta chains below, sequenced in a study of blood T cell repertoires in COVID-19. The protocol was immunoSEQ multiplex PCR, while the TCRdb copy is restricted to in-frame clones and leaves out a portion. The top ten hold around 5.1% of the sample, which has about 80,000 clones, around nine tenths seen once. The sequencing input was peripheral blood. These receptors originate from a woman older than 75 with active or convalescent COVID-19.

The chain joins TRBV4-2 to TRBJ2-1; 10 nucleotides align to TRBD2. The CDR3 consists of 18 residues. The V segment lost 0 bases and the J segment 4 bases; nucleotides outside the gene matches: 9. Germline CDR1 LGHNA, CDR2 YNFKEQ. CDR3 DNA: TGTGCCAGCAGCCAAGACCCCCTCTCTAGCGGGGGTTACAATGAGCAGTTCTTC. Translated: CASSQDPLSSGGYNEQFF.

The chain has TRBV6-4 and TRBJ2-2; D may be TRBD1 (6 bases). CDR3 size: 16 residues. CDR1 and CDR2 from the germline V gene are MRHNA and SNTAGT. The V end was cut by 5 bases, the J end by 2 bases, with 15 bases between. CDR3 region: CASSPRAGVNTGELFF. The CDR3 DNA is TGTGCCAGCAGTCCTCGGGCAGGGGTCAACACCGGGGAGCTGTTTTTT.

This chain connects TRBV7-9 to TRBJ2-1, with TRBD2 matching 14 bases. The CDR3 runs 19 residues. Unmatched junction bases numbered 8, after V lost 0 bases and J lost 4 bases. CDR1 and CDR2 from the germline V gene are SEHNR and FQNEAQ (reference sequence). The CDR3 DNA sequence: TGTGCCAGCAGCTTAGCCGTGGGGACTAGCGGGAGCTCGTACAATGAGCAGTTCTTC. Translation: CASSLAVGTSGSSYNEQFF.

The DNA for the CDR3 is TGTGCCAGCAGCACCGGGACTAGCGGGAGCTCCTACGAGCAGTACTTC. Translating it yields CASSTGTSGSSYEQYF. V usage is TRBV7-2 and J usage is TRBJ2-7; TRBD2 aligns across 14 bases. This CDR3 is 16 amino acids long. The trim removed 5 bases at V and 0 bases at J, leaving 3 bases unmatched. Germline CDR1 and CDR2: SGHTA and FQGNSA. The full variable domain, in which reference TRBV7-2 and TRBJ2-7 provide the parts outside the CDR3, is GAGVSQSPSNKVTEKGKDVELRCDPISGHTALYWYRQSLGQGLEFLIYFQGNSAPDKSGLPSDRFSAERTGGSVSTLTIQRTQQEDSAVYLCASSTGTSGSSYEQYFGPGTRLTVT.

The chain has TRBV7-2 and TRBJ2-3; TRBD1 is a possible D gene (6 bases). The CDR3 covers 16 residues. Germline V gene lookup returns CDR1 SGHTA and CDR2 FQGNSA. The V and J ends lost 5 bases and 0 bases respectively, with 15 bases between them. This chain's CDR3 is CASSVRGRTSTDTQYF. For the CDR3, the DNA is TGTGCCAGCAGCGTCAGGGGCCGGACCAGCACAGATACGCAGTATTTT.

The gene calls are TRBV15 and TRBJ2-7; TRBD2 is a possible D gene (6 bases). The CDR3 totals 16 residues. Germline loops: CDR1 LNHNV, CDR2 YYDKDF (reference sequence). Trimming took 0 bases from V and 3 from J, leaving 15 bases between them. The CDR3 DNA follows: TGTGCCACCAGCAGAGATCCGCGGGACGGTTACTACGAGCAGTACTTC. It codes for CATSRDPRDGYYEQYF.

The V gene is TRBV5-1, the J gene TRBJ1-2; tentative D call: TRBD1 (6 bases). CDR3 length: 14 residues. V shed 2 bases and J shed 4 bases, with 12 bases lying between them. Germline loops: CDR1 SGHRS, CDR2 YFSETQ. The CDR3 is CASSFSDRTYGYTF. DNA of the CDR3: TGCGCCAGCAGCTTTTCCGACAGGACCTATGGCTACACCTTC.

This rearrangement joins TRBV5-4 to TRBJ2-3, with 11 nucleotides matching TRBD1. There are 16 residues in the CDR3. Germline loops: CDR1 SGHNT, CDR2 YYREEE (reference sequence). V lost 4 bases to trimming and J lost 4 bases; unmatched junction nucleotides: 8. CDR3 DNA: TGTGCCAGCAGCCCCGAGCCGGGACAGGGGGCAGATACGCAGTATTTT. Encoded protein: CASSPEPGQGADTQYF.

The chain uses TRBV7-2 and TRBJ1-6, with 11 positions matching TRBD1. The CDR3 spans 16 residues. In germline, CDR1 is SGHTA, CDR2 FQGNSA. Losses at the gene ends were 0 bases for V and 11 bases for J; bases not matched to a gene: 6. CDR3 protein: CASSLALGTGGPPLHF. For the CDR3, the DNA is TGTGCCAGCAGCTTAGCGTTGGGGACAGGGGGACCACCCCTCCACTTT. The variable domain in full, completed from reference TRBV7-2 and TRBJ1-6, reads GAGVSQSPSNKVTEKGKDVELRCDPISGHTALYWYRQSLGQGLEFLIYFQGNSAPDKSGLPSDRFSAERTGGSVSTLTIQRTQQEDSAVYLCASSLALGTGGPPLHFGNGTRLTVT.

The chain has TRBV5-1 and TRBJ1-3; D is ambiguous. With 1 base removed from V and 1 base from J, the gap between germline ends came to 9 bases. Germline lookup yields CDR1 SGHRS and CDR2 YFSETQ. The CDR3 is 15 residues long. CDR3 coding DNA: TGCGCCAGCAGCTTGATGGCAGTTTCTGGAAACACCATATATTTT. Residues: CASSLMAVSGNTIYF.

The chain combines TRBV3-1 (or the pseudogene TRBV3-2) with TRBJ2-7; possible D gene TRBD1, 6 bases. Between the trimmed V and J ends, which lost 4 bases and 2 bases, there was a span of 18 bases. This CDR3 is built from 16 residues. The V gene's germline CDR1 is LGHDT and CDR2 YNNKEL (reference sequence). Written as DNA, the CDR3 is TGTGCCAGCAGCCCCCGCGGTTCCCAGGGGACCTACGAGCAGTACTTC. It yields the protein CASSPRGSQGTYEQYF.

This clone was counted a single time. The CDR3 is CAWSAQGFGEQYF. CDR3 nucleotide sequence: TGTGCCTGGAGTGCGCAGGGTTTTGGGGAGCAGTACTTC. The rearrangement uses TRBV30 and TRBJ2-7, with D maybe TRBD1 (5 bases). With 1 base removed from V and 7 bases from J, the gap between germline ends came to 14 bases. The length of the CDR3 is 13 residues. Germline values: CDR1 GTSNPN, CDR2 SVGIG (reference sequence). The full variable domain, completed using reference TRBV30 and TRBJ2-7, is SQTIHQWPATLVQPVGSPLSLECTVEGTSNPNLYWYRQAAGRGLQLLFYSVGIGQISSEVPQNLSASRPQDRQFILSSKKLLLSDSGFYLCAWSAQGFGEQYFGPGTRLTVT.

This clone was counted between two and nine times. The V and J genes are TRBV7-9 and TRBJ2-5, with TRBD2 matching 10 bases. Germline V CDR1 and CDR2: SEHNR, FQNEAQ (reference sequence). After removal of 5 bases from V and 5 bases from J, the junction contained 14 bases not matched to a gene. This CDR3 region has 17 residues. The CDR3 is CASSQQLAGVGRETQYF. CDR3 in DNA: TGTGCCAGCAGCCAGCAGCTAGCGGGAGTGGGTCGCGAGACCCAGTACTTC.

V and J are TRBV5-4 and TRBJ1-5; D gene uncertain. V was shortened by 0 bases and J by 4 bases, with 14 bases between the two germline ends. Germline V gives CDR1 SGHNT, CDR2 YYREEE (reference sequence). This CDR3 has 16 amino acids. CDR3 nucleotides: TGTGCCAGCAGCTTGGGACCTGAACACGGGAATCAGCCCCAGCATTTT. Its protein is CASSLGPEHGNQPQHF.

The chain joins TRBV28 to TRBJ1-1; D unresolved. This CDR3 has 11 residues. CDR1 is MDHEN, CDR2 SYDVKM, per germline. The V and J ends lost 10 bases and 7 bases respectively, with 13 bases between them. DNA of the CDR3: TGTGCCACCCACCGGGAGGTTGAAGCTTTCTTT. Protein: CATHREVEAFF.